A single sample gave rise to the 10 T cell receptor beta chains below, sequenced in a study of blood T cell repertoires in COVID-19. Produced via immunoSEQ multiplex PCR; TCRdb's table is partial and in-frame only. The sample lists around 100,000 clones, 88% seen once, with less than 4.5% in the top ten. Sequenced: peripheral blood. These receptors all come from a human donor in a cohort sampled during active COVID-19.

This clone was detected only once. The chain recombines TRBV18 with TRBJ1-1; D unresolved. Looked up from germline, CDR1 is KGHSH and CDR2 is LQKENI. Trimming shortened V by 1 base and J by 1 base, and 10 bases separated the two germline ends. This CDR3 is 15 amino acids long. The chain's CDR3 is CASSPRGAANTEAFF. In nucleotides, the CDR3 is TGTGCCAGCTCACCACGAGGAGCCGCGAACACTGAAGCTTTCTTT.

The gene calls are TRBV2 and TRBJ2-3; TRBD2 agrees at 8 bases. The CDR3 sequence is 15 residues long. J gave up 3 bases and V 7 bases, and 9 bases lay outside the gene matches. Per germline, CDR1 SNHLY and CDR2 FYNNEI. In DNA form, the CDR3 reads TGTGCCAGCACCCCCGAGCGGGGGAGGACAGATACGCAGTATTTT. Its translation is CASTPERGRTDTQYF.

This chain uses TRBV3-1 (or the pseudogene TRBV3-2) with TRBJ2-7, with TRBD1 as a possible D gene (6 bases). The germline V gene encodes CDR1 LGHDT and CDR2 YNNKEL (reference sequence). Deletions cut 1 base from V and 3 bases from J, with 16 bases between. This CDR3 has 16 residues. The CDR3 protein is CASSQVHRAIYYEQYF. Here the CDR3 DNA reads TGTGCCAGCAGCCAAGTCCACAGGGCCATCTACTACGAGCAGTACTTC.

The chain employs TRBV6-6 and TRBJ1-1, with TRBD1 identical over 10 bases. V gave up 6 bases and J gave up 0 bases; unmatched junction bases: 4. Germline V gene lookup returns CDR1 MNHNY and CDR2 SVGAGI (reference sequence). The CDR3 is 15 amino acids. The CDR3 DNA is TGTGCCAGCAGGACGGGACAGGGGTTGAACACTGAAGCTTTCTTT. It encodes CASRTGQGLNTEAFF.

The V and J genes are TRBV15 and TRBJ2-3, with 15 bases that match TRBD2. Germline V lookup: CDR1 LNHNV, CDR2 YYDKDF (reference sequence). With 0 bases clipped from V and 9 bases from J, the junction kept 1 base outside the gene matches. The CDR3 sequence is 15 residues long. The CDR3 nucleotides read TGTGCCACCAGCAGAGAGGGACTAGCGGGGGGAACGCAGTATTTT. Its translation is CATSREGLAGGTQYF.

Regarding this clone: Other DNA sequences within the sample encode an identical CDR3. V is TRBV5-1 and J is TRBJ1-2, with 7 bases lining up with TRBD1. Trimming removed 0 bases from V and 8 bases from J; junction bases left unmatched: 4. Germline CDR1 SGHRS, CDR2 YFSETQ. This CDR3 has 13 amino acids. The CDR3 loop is CASSLGQGEGYTF. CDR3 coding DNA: TGCGCCAGCAGCTTGGGACAGGGTGAAGGCTACACCTTC.

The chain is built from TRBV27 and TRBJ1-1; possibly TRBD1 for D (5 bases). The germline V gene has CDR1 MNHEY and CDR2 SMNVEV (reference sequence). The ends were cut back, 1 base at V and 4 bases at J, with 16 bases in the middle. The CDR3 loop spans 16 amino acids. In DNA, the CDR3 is TGTGCCAGCAGTTTATTCCCAACCTGGGGGGGCACTGAAGCTTTCTTT. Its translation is CASSLFPTWGGTEAFF.

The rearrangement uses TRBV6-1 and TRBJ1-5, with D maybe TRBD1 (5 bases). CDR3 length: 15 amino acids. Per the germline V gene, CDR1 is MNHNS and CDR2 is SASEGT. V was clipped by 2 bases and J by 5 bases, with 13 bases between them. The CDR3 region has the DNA TGTGCCAGCAGTGAATATGGGGACTCTTATCAGCCCCAGCATTTT. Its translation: CASSEYGDSYQPQHF.

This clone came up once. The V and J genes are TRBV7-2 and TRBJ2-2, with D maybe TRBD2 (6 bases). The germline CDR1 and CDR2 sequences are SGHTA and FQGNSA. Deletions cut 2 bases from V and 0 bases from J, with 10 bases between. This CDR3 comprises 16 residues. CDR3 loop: CASSLRRGANTGELFF. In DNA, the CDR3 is TGTGCCAGCAGCTTAAGGAGGGGCGCGAACACCGGGGAGCTGTTTTTT.

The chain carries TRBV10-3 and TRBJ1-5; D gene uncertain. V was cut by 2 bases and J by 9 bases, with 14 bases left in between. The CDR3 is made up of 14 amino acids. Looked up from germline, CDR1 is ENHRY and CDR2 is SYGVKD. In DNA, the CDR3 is TGTGCCATCAGTGAGGTGGCAGGTGATCGGCCCCAGCATTTT. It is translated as CAISEVAGDRPQHF.